One and the same sample provided the 27 T cell receptor beta chains below, sequenced in a study of T-cell reconstitution after alpha-beta-depleted transplantation in children. As it was prepared, the TCRbeta library received unique molecular identifiers. TCRdb processed the PCR reads anew with MiXCR; each CDR3 protein has one entry. The table lists 200,000 to 250,000 distinct CDR3 sequences, 8% to 9.5% of them singletons, with over 5% in the top ten. The material sequenced was PBMCs from the stem cell graft donor, taken from the stem cell graft. The receptor set was obtained from a human donor who donated a stem cell graft to a child with acute lymphoblastic leukemia.

This clonotype was seen more than once but under ten times. This CDR3 reads CASSLGLTGRGTDTQYF. The CDR3 nucleotides are TGCGCCAGCAGCTTGGGCCTTACAGGCCGAGGAACAGATACGCAGTATTTT. The chain employs TRBV5-1 and TRBJ2-3, with a tentative D call TRBD1 (5 bases). This CDR3 has 17 residues. CDR1 and CDR2 (germline): SGHRS, YFSETQ. Trimming removed 0 bases from V and 3 bases from J, with 17 bases in between.

This clonotype has at least ten counts. V is TRBV12-3 or TRBV12-4 and J is TRBJ2-2, with D unresolved. With 7 bases removed from V and 2 bases from J, the gap between germline ends came to 8 bases. The CDR3 totals 13 residues. The CDR3 nucleotides are TGTGCCAGCACCGGTGGTAACACCGGGGAGCTGTTTTTT. Its translation is CASTGGNTGELFF.

This clonotype was seen a few times. The chain couples TRBV5-6 to TRBJ2-7; 7 bases map to TRBD1. The CDR3 sequence is 15 residues long. With 5 bases clipped from V and 0 bases from J, the junction kept 8 bases outside the gene matches. In germline, CDR1 is SGHDT, CDR2 YYEEEE. This CDR3 reads CASRSQGLSSYEQYF. The CDR3 DNA sequence: TGTGCCAGCAGATCACAGGGGTTAAGCTCCTACGAGCAGTACTTC.

J is TRBJ1-2 and V is TRBV9, with TRBD1 identical over 9 bases. J lost 8 bases, V lost 3 bases, and 11 bases had no gene match. CDR1 and CDR2 (germline): SGDLS, YYNGEE. CDR3 size: 15 residues. CDR3 sequence: CASSGSGRDRAGYTF. CDR3 sequence (DNA): TGTGCCAGCAGCGGATCCGGACGGGACAGGGCGGGCTACACCTTC.

In this sample, this clonotype turned up many times. The chain carries TRBV4-1 and TRBJ2-1; TRBD2 aligns across 9 bases. In germline, CDR1 is MGHRA, CDR2 YSYEKL. The CDR3 spans 18 residues. With 3 bases clipped from V and 4 bases from J, the junction kept 13 bases outside the gene matches. CDR3 sequence reads: CASSQLTSGPFGYNEQFF. The DNA for the CDR3 is TGCGCCAGCAGCCAGTTGACTAGCGGCCCCTTCGGGTACAATGAGCAGTTCTTC.

The table lists this clonotype with a few counts. The V call is TRBV2, the J call TRBJ2-3, with TRBD2 matching 8 bases. The CDR3 consists of 14 residues. The V and J ends lost 3 bases and 4 bases, in that order; junction bases with no gene match: 3. Per the germline V gene, CDR1 is SNHLY and CDR2 is FYNNEI. The CDR3, as DNA: TGTGCCAGCAGTGAGCCGGGGGGGGCAGATACGCAGTATTTT. Translated, it gives CASSEPGGADTQYF. Filled out from reference TRBV2 and TRBJ2-3, the complete variable domain reads EPEVTQTPSHQVTQMGQEVILRCVPISNHLYFYWYRQILGQKVEFLVSFYNNEISEKSEIFDDQFSVERPDGSNFTLKIRSTKLEDSAMYFCASSEPGGADTQYFGPGTRLTVL.

The chain combines TRBV4-2 with TRBJ1-1, with a weak D call TRBD1 (5 bases). The germline V gene has CDR1 LGHNA and CDR2 YNFKEQ. The CDR3 has 14 residues. The V and J ends lost 1 base and 2 bases respectively, with 8 bases between them. CDR3 in DNA: TGTGCCAGCAGCCAAGGGGGCGTTAACACTGAAGCTTTCTTT. This sequence encodes CASSQGGVNTEAFF.

This clonotype was found a few times. The chain recombines TRBV6-2 or TRBV6-3 with TRBJ2-3, with unresolved D. Germline CDR1 is MNHEY and CDR2 is SVGEGT. The CDR3 contains 16 residues. Trimming took off 2 bases at V and 0 bases at J, with 12 bases between the two ends. The CDR3 coding sequence is TGTGCCAGCAGTTACGGAAAGGGTACTAGCACAGATACGCAGTATTTT. This translates into CASSYGKGTSTDTQYF.

This clonotype has ten or more counts. The rearrangement uses TRBV20-1 and TRBJ1-6, with D perhaps matching TRBD1 (5 bases). V was clipped by 4 bases and J by 9 bases, with 16 bases between them. In germline, CDR1 is DFQATT, CDR2 SNEGSKA (reference sequence). This CDR3 region has 14 residues. The CDR3 region is CSAKSGTLFSPLHF. The CDR3 DNA sequence: TGCAGTGCTAAATCCGGGACCCTCTTTTCACCCCTCCACTTT.

The chain is built from TRBV18 and TRBJ2-7; tentatively, D is TRBD2 (5 bases). This CDR3 region has 15 residues. The germline CDR1 and CDR2 sequences are KGHSH and LQKENI. Trimming took 3 bases from V and 6 from J, leaving 18 bases between them. The CDR3 DNA reads TGTGCCAGCTCACCCCTAACGACGGACCGGGGCGAGCAGTACTTC. Its translation is CASSPLTTDRGEQYF.

There are many counts of this clonotype. J is TRBJ1-2 and V is TRBV29-1; 7 bases align to TRBD1. V lost 1 base and J lost 5; bases outside the gene matches: 4. Germline CDR1 is SQVTM and CDR2 is ANQGSEA. The CDR3 has 13 residues. This chain's CDR3 is CSVEARGRYGYTF. CDR3 bases: TGCAGCGTTGAAGCCAGGGGGAGATATGGCTACACCTTC.

This clonotype was counted only a few times. The chain employs TRBV5-1 and TRBJ2-3; the D gene could be TRBD1 or TRBD2 (5 bases each). Germline V CDR1 and CDR2: SGHRS, YFSETQ. Trimming removed 2 bases from V and 5 bases from J, with 15 bases in between. CDR3 size: 15 residues. CDR3 loop: CASSLGRDPVDTQYF. The CDR3, as DNA: TGCGCCAGCAGCTTAGGCAGGGACCCCGTAGATACGCAGTATTTT.

The chain is built from TRBV30 and TRBJ2-3; D may be TRBD1 or TRBD2 (5 bases each). The germline V and J ends were trimmed by 1 base and 6 bases, with 8 bases remaining between them. Looked up from germline, CDR1 is GTSNPN and CDR2 is SVGIG (reference sequence). The CDR3 runs 12 residues. The CDR3 region is CAWSEGRDTQYF. The DNA of the CDR3 is TGTGCCTGGAGTGAGGGACGGGATACGCAGTATTTT. Using reference TRBV30 and TRBJ2-3 for the parts outside the CDR3, the full variable domain is SQTIHQWPATLVQPVGSPLSLECTVEGTSNPNLYWYRQAAGRGLQLLFYSVGIGQISSEVPQNLSASRPQDRQFILSSKKLLLSDSGFYLCAWSEGRDTQYFGPGTRLTVL.

This clonotype was recorded a few times. CDR3 nucleotides: TGTGCCAGCAGCTCCCCGGGACAGAACTATGGCTACACCTTC. Translating gives CASSSPGQNYGYTF. The chain joins TRBV9 to TRBJ1-2; the match to TRBD1 covers 7 bases. From germline, CDR1 is SGDLS and CDR2 YYNGEE. The V segment lost 4 bases and the J segment 2 bases; nucleotides outside the gene matches: 5. CDR3 length: 14 amino acids.

This clonotype was counted a few times. The V gene is TRBV25-1, the J gene TRBJ1-1; D gene uncertain. This CDR3 region has 13 residues. Germline CDR1 is MGHDK and CDR2 is SYGVNS. V lost 0 bases and J 4 bases, leaving 6 bases between the germline ends. The CDR3: CASSEYSATEAFF. The DNA for the CDR3 is TGTGCCAGCAGTGAATATTCTGCCACTGAAGCTTTCTTT.

This clonotype was counted at least ten times. The chain employs TRBV20-1 and TRBJ2-5; TRBD1 agrees at 8 bases. This CDR3 contains 14 residues. V shed 1 base, J shed 4 bases, and the junction held 5 bases outside the gene matches. The germline CDR1 and CDR2 sequences are DFQATT and SNEGSKA (reference sequence). CDR3 sequence: CSARVNRGTETQYF. For the CDR3, the DNA is TGCAGTGCTAGAGTAAACAGGGGGACAGAGACCCAGTACTTC.

There are many counts of this clonotype. The CDR3 DNA sequence: TGCGCCAGCAGCACGCATGGCCCGCCCAACACTGAAGCTTTCTTT. The encoded protein is CASSTHGPPNTEAFF. The gene calls are TRBV5-1 and TRBJ1-1; D gene ambiguous. The CDR3 runs to 15 residues. V lost 4 bases to trimming and J lost 2 bases, with 15 bases between them. CDR1 and CDR2 (germline): SGHRS, YFSETQ.

This clonotype has more than one count but fewer than ten. The V call is TRBV10-3, the J call TRBJ1-2; D is uncertain. The V end lost 2 bases, the J end lost 0 bases, and 10 bases lay between the germline ends. The CDR3 has 15 amino acids. Germline loops: CDR1 ENHRY, CDR2 SYGVKD. CDR3 sequence (DNA): TGTGCCATCAGTGAGGTCGCAGCCTCTAACTATGGCTACACCTTC. Translation gives CAISEVAASNYGYTF.

Remarks on this clonotype: The CDR3 carries no conserved terminal phenylalanine or tryptophan, so it likely arises from a read error. The chain links TRBV5-6 to TRBJ2-7; 9 positions agree with TRBD2. This CDR3 has 15 amino acids. The germline V gene encodes CDR1 SGHDT and CDR2 YYEEEE. V gave up 2 bases and J gave up 3 bases; unmatched junction bases: 6. The CDR3 DNA follows: TGTGCCAGCAGCTTCGGGCTAGCGGGGTACTACGAGCAGTACTCC. Residues: CASSFGLAGYYEQYS.

J is TRBJ1-1 and V is TRBV7-9; D is undetermined. Per the germline V gene, CDR1 is SEHNR and CDR2 is FQNEAQ (reference sequence). Trimming stripped 5 bases from V and 0 bases from J, with 7 bases between. This CDR3 has 13 amino acids. The CDR3 DNA is TGTGCCAGCAGCACGTCAATGAACACTGAAGCTTTCTTT. As protein: CASSTSMNTEAFF. Full variable domain (rest looked up from reference TRBV7-9 and TRBJ1-1): DTGVSQNPRHKITKRGQNVTFRCDPISEHNRLYWYRQTLGQGPEFLTYFQNEAQLEKSRLLSDRFSAERPKGSFSTLEIQRTEQGDSAMYLCASSTSMNTEAFFGQGTRLTVV.

Many counts were recorded for this clonotype. The chain combines TRBV7-9 with TRBJ2-3; the match to TRBD2 covers 7 bases. The CDR3 extends over 15 amino acids. V lost 0 bases and J lost 1; bases outside the gene matches: 1. Germline V lookup: CDR1 SEHNR, CDR2 FQNEAQ (reference sequence). Here the CDR3 reads CASSLATSGTDTQYF. The DNA of the CDR3 is TGTGCCAGCAGCTTAGCAACTAGCGGCACAGATACGCAGTATTTT.

This clonotype was detected a few times. The chain links TRBV4-1 to TRBJ2-7; D could derive from TRBD1 or TRBD2 (5 bases each). This CDR3 spans 16 amino acids. V shed 0 bases and J shed 6 bases, with 18 bases lying between them. Germline-derived CDR1 and CDR2 are MGHRA and YSYEKL. CDR3 bases: TGCGCCAGCAGCCAAGAGGGACGAGTGGGTTCTGGCGAGCAGTACTTC. Translating gives CASSQEGRVGSGEQYF.

The chain employs TRBV9 and TRBJ1-5; D is possibly TRBD1 (5 bases). V lost 4 bases and J lost 4, with 12 bases in between. The CDR3 is 14 amino acids. CDR1 is SGDLS, CDR2 YYNGEE, per germline. The chain's CDR3 is CASSSGLENQPQHF. In DNA form, the CDR3 reads TGTGCCAGCAGCTCGGGACTGGAGAATCAGCCCCAGCATTTT.

This chain connects TRBV5-6 to TRBJ1-5, with a weak D call TRBD1 (5 bases). The CDR3 is made up of 15 amino acids. Germline V lookup: CDR1 SGHDT, CDR2 YYEEEE. The V end was cut by 1 base, the J end by 1 base, with 9 bases between. The CDR3 region is CASSLKWDSNQPQHF. CDR3 sequence (DNA): TGTGCCAGCAGCTTGAAGTGGGACAGCAATCAGCCCCAGCATTTT.

This clonotype occurred many times. The chain joins TRBV7-9 to TRBJ2-7, with no clear D. CDR1 is SEHNR, CDR2 FQNEAQ, per germline (reference sequence). The CDR3 contains 15 residues. Trimming shortened V by 1 base and J by 2 bases, and 12 bases separated the two germline ends. CDR3 coding DNA: TGTGCCAGCAGCTTAGTCTTCGGCGAGACCTACGAGCAGTACTTC. Translation: CASSLVFGETYEQYF.

This clonotype was observed many times. The chain joins TRBV5-1 to TRBJ2-7; D remains ambiguous. V dropped 1 base and J dropped 0 bases, with 2 bases sitting between them. This CDR3 is 12 amino acids long. Germline V gene data show CDR1 as SGHRS and CDR2 as YFSETQ. CDR3 in DNA: TGCGCCAGCAGCTTGACCTCCTACGAGCAGTACTTC. Translation: CASSLTSYEQYF.

The rearrangement links TRBV5-1 to TRBJ1-2; no firm D call. V was cut by 0 bases and J by 2 bases, with 8 bases left in between. The CDR3 length is 14 residues. Germline CDR1 SGHRS, CDR2 YFSETQ. CDR3 bases: TGCGCCAGCAGCTTGGCACCCGTGAACTATGGCTACACCTTC. Protein product: CASSLAPVNYGYTF.